This TCR beta chain was captured in a study of CD8+CD57+ T cells in acquired aplastic anemia. Study summary: Mean DNA quantity obtained from sorted CD4+ and CD8+ cells was 3 to 3.5 ug. General observations from the study: Patients and controls were not found to differ significantly in CD8+ Simpson's diversity.

TCR beta VDJ and CDR3 were profiled, and genomic DNA was the template. Using its own MiXCR run on the reads, TCRdb lists one record per CDR3 protein. Of roughly 180,000 distinct CDR3 sequences listed, approximately 48% are singletons. Patients who underwent sequencing had shown CD8+CD57+ cell expansion by flow cytometry. Among the patients, all had severe acquired aplastic anemia. Patient blood was sampled before any therapy had been received. This clonotype was detected once. Its target is not known. V was trimmed by 6 bases and J by 3 bases, leaving 15 bases between them. Germline CDR1 reads DFQATT; CDR2 reads SNEGSKA (reference sequence). The CDR3 is 13 residues long.

Sequenced sample: sorted CD4+, CD8+, or CD8+CD57+ T cells (not recorded which) from PBMCs. The J gene is TRBJ2-7, the V gene TRBV20-1, with unresolved D. This clonotype was sampled from a human donor with aplastic anemia. The CDR3 nucleotides read TGCAGTGCAACTCAGGACGGAGACTACGAGCAGTACTTC. Translating gives CSATQDGDYEQYF.